The T cell receptor (beta chain) under discussion was sequenced for a study of CD8 T cells in ankylosing spondylitis. Germline assignment: CDR1 SNHLY and CDR2 FYNNEI. The CDR3 loop spans 16 amino acids. The V gene lost 4 bases and the J gene lost 1 base, with 14 bases spanning the gap. Molecular-barcoded quantitative 5'-RACE produced these TCR beta libraries. TCRdb used MiXCR to reprocess the 5' RACE reads, holding one entry per CDR3 protein. The sample lists about 170,000 distinct CDR3 sequences; 15% to 20% were seen once. Points on this clonotype: The antigen remains undetermined.

Overall study findings and caveats: Ankylosing spondylitis blood seemed to carry a telltale TCR beta motif made of several highly homologous variants.

The J gene is TRBJ1-5, the V gene TRBV2; D is unresolved. Sequenced material: blood, either unsorted or a sorted T cell fraction (not recorded which). The sequence came from a male donor with ankylosing spondylitis or in good health (not recorded which). CDR3 DNA: TGTGCCAGCAGTGCTAGACCGGGCGACAGCAATCAGCCCCAGCATTTT. It encodes CASSARPGDSNQPQHF.